This paragraph covers one T cell receptor beta chain sequence. No antigen is known for it. These data come from a study of shared clonotypes between healthy human individuals. Study findings and constraints: What naive subsets generally showed was a larger estimated richness than memory subsets showed. Researchers sampled blood only, noting tissue repertoires likely differ. Non-shared clonotypes showed lower generation probabilities than clonotypes common to all four donors.

The CDR3 covers 14 residues. V was trimmed by 5 bases and J by 3 bases, leaving 13 bases between them. Germline CDR1 MNHEY, CDR2 SMNVEV (reference sequence). Assay used: immunoSEQ multiplex PCR; TCRdb lists only in-frame clones, some missing. The table shows about 1.1 million clones, with approximately 80% occurring only once. The V call is TRBV27, the J call TRBJ1-1; D not certain. Sequenced material: memory CD4+ T cells from PBMCs. Subset noted: CD45RA-negative fraction. This TCR was recovered from a man between 18 and 35 years old in good health. Some clones in this sample may be carry-over from other donors' samples. Here the CDR3 DNA reads TGTGCCAGCAGTGGTCGCGCCCCGGACACTGAAGCTTTCTTT. The encoded protein is CASSGRAPDTEAFF.